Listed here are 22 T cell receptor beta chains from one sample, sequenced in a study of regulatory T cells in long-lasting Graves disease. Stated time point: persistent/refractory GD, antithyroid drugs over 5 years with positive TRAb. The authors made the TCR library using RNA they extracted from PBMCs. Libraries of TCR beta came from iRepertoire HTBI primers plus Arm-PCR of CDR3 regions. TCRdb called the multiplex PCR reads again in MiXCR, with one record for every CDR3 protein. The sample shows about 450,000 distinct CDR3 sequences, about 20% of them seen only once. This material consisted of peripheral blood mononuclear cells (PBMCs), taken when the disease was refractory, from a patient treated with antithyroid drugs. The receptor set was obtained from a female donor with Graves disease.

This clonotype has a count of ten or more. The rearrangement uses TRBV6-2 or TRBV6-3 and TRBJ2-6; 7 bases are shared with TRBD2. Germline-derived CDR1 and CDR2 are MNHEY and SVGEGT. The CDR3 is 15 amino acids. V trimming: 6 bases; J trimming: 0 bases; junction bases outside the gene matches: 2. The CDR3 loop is CASSSGGSGANVLTF. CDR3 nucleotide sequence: TGTGCCAGCAGCTCGGGGGGCTCTGGGGCCAACGTCCTGACTTTC.

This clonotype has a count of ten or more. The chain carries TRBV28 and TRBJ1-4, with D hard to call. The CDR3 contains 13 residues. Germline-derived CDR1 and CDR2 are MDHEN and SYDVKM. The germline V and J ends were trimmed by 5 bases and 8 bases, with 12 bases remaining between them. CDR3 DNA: TGTGCCAGCAGTAAAGGCCGGTACGAAAAACTGTTTTTT. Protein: CASSKGRYEKLFF.

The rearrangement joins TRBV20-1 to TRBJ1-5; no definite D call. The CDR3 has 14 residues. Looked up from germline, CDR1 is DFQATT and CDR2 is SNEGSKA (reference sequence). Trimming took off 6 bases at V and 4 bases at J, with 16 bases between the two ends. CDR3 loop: CSAIGEARNQPQHF. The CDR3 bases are TGCAGTGCAATCGGAGAGGCCAGAAATCAGCCCCAGCATTTT.

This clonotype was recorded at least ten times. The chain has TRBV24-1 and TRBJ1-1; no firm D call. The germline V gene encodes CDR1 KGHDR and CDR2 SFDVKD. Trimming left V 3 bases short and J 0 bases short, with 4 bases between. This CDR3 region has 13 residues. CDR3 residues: CATSDVMNTEAFF. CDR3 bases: TGTGCCACCAGTGATGTAATGAACACTGAAGCTTTCTTT.

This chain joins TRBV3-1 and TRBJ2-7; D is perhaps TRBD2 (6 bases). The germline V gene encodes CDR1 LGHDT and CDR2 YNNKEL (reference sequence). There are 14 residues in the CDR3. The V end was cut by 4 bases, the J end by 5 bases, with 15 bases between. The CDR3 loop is CASSPRLVLDEQYF. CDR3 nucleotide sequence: TGTGCCAGCAGCCCTAGACTAGTTCTCGACGAGCAGTACTTC.

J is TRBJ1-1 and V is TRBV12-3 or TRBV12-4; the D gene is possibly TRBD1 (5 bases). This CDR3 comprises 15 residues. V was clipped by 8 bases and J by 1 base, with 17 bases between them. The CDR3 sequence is CASSQLGQGNTEAFF. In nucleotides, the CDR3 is TGTGCCAGCTCTCAGTTGGGGCAGGGGAACACTGAAGCTTTCTTT.

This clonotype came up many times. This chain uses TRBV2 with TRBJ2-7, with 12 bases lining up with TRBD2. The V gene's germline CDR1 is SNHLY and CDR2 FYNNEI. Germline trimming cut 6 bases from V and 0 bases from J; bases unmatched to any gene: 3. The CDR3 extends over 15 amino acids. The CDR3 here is CASRQTSGSSYEQYF. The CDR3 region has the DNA TGTGCCAGCAGACAGACTAGCGGGAGCTCCTACGAGCAGTACTTC. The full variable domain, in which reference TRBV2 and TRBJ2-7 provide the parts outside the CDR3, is EPEVTQTPSHQVTQMGQEVILRCVPISNHLYFYWYRQILGQKVEFLVSFYNNEISEKSEIFDDQFSVERPDGSNFTLKIRSTKLEDSAMYFCASRQTSGSSYEQYFGPGTRLTVT.

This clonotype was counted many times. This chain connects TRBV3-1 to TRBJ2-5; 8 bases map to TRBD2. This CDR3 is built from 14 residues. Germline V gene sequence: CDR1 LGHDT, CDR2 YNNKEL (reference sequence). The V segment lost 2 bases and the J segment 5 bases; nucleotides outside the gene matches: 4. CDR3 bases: TGTGCCAGCAGCCAACAGCGGGAGTGGGAGACCCAGTACTTC. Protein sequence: CASSQQREWETQYF.

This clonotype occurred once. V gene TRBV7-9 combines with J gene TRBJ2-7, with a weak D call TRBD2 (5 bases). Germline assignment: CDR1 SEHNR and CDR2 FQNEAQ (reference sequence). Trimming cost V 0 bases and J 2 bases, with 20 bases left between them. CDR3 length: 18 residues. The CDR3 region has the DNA TGTGCCAGCAGCTTAGCCTCCCTCGGGCCGGACTCAGCCTACGAGCAGTACTTC. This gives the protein CASSLASLGPDSAYEQYF.

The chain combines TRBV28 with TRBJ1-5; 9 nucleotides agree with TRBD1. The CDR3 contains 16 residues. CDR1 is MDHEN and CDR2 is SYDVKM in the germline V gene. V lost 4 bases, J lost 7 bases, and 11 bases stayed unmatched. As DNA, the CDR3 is TGTGCCAGCAGTTCCCCCGCCACAGGGGGCGAACAGCCCCAGCATTTT. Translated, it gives CASSSPATGGEQPQHF.

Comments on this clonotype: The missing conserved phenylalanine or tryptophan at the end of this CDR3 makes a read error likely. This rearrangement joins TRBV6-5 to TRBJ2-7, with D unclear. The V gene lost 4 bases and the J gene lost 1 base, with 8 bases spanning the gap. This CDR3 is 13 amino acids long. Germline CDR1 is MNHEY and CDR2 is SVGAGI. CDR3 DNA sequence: TGTGCCAGCAGTTCCGGCAGATCCTACGAGCAGTACTCC. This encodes CASSSGRSYEQYS.

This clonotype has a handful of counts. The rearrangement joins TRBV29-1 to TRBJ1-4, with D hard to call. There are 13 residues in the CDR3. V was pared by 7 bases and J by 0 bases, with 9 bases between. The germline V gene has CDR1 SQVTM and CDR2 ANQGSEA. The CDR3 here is CSARTTTNEKLFF. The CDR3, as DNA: TGCAGCGCCCGGACGACAACTAATGAAAAACTGTTTTTT.

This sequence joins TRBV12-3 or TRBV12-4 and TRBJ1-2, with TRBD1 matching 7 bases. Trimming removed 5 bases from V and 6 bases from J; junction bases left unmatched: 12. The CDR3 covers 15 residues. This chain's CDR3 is CASSPRSKGADGYTF. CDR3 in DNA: TGTGCCAGCAGTCCAAGGAGTAAGGGGGCCGATGGCTACACCTTC.

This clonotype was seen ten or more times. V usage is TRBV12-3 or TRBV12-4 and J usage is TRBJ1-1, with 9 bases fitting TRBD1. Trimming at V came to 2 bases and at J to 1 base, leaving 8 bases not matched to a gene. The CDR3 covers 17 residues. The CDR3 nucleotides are TGTGCCAGCAGTTTACGGGGACAGGGCCTTTCGAACACTGAAGCTTTCTTT. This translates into CASSLRGQGLSNTEAFF.

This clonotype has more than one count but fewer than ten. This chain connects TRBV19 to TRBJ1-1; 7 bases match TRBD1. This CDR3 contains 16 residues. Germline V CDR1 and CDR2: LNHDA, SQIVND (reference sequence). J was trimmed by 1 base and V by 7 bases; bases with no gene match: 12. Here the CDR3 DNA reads TGTGCCAGTACTACCGTTGCCGGGACAGCGAACACTGAAGCTTTCTTT. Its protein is CASTTVAGTANTEAFF.

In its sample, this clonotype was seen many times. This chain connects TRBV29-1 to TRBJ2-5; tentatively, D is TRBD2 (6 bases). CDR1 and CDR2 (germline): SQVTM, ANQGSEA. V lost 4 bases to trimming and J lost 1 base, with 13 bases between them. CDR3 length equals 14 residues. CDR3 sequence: CSVAPGDSQETQYF. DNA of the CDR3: TGCAGCGTTGCCCCGGGGGACTCCCAAGAGACCCAGTACTTC.

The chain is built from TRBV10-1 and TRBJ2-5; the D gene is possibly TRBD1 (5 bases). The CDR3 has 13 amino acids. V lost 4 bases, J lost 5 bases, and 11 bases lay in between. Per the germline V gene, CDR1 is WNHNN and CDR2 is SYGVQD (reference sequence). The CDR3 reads CASSAMAGETQYF. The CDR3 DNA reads TGCGCCAGCAGTGCCATGGCAGGGGAGACCCAGTACTTC.

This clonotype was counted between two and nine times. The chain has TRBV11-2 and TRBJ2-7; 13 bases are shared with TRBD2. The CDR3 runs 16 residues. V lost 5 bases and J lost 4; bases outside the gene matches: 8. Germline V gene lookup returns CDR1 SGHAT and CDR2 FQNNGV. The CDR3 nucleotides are TGTGCCAGCAGCGTGGGACTAGCGGGAAGTGTTTACGAGCAGTACTTC. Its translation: CASSVGLAGSVYEQYF.

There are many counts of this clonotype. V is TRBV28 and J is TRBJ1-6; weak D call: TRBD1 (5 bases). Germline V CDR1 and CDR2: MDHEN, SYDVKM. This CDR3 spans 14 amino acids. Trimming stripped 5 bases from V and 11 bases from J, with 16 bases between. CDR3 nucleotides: TGTGCCAGCAGTCCTCACCAGGGTAAACCACCCCTCCACTTT. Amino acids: CASSPHQGKPPLHF.

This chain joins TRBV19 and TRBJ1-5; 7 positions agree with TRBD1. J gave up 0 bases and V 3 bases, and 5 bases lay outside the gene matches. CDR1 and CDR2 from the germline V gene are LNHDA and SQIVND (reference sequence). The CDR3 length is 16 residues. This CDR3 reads CASSIRDSLSNQPQHF. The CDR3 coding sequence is TGTGCCAGTAGTATCAGGGACAGCCTTAGCAATCAGCCCCAGCATTTT.

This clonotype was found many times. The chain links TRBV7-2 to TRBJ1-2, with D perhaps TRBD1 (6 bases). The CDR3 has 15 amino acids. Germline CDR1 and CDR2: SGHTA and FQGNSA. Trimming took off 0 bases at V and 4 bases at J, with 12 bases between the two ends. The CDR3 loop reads CASSLAPQGSYGYTF. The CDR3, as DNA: TGTGCCAGCAGCTTAGCCCCGCAGGGGAGCTATGGCTACACCTTC.

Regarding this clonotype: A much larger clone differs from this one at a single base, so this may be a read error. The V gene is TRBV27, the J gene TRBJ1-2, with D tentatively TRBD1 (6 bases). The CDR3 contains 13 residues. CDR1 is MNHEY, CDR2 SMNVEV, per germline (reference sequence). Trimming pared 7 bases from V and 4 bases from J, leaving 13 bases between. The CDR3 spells CASKETGAYGYTF. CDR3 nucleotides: TGTGCCAGCAAGGAGACAGGAGCCTATGGCTACACCTTC.